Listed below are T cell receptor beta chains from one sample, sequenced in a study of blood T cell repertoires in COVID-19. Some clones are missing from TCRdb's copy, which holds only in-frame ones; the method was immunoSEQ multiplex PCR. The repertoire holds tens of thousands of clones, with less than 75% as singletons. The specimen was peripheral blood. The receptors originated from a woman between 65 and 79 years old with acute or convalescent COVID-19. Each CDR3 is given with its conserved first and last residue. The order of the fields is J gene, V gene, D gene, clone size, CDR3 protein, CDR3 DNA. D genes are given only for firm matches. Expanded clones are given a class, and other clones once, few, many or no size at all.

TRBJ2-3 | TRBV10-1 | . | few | CASSPGAGRADTQYF | TGCGCCAGCAGTCCGGGAGCCGGTCGTGCAGATACGCAGTATTTT
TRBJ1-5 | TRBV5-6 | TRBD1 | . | CASSPRDRGNQPQHF | TGTGCCAGCAGCCCGCGGGACAGGGGGAATCAGCCCCAGCATTTT
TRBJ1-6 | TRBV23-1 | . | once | CASSLPPARYPYNSPLHF | TGCGCCAGCTCACTCCCCCCTGCGAGGTACCCCTATAATTCACCCCTCCACTTT
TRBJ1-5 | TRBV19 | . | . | CASSQDTNQPQHF | TGTGCCAGTAGCCAGGACACCAATCAGCCCCAGCATTTT
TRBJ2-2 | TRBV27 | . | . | CASSFGVSNTGELFF | TGTGCCAGCAGTTTCGGGGTCAGTAACACCGGGGAGCTGTTTTTT
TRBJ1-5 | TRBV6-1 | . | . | CASSEGGYQPQHF | TGTGCCAGCAGTGAAGGAGGTTACCAGCCCCAGCATTTT
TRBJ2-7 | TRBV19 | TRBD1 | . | CASSRTGTGPYEQYF | TGTGCCAGTAGTCGAACCGGGACAGGACCCTACGAGCAGTACTTC
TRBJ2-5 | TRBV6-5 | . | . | CASTATGQETQYF | TGTGCCAGCACCGCGACAGGCCAAGAGACCCAGTACTTC
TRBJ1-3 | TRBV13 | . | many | CASSLEGQGYPNSGNTIYF | TGTGCCAGCAGCTTAGAGGGTCAGGGCTATCCTAACTCTGGAAACACCATATATTTT
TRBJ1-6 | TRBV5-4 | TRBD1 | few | CASSGTQGKAGSPLHF | TGTGCCAGCAGCGGAACACAGGGGAAGGCGGGATCACCCCTCCACTTT
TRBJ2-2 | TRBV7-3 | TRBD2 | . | CASSAAGGPAGELFF | TGTGCCAGCAGCGCTGCGGGGGGCCCGGCCGGGGAGCTGTTTTTT
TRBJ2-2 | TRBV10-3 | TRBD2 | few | CAITSRSPRTSGEGSGELFF | TGTGCCATCACTTCCCGGAGCCCTCGGACTAGCGGGGAAGGTAGCGGGGAGCTGTTTTTT
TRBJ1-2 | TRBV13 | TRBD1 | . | CASSPGQVPYGYTF | TGTGCCAGCAGCCCGGGACAGGTACCCTATGGCTACACCTTC
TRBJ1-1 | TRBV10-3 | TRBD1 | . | CAISGGQGAQMNTEAFF | TGTGCCATCAGTGGGGGACAGGGGGCCCAAATGAACACTGAAGCTTTCTTT
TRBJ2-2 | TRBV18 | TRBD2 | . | CASSLGLAGPTGELFF | TGTGCCAGCTCACTGGGACTAGCGGGGCCCACCGGGGAGCTGTTTTTT
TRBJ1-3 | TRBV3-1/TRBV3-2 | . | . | CASSNLPYSGNTIYF | TGTGCCAGCAGCAATCTCCCTTACTCTGGAAACACCATATATTTT
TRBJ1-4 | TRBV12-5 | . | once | CASGPSKLFF | TGTGCTAGTGGTCCGTCGAAACTGTTTTTT
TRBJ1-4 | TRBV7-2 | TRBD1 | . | CASSFRETGRKATNEKLFF | TGTGCCAGCAGCTTTCGGGAGACAGGGAGAAAAGCAACTAATGAAAAACTGTTTTTT
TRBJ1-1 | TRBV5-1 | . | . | CASSFGRNTEAFF | TGCGCCAGCAGCTTTGGGAGGAACACTGAAGCTTTCTTT
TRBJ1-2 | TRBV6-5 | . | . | CASSYLGVQGPEGYTF | TGTGCCAGCAGTTACTTAGGCGTGCAGGGGCCGGAAGGCTACACCTTC
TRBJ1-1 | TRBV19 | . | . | CASSIWRNTEAFF | TGTGCCAGTAGTATATGGAGGAACACTGAAGCTTTCTTT
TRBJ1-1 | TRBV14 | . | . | CASSQQYRMNTEAFF | TGTGCCAGCAGCCAACAATACAGAATGAACACTGAAGCTTTCTTT